What follows describes a single T cell receptor beta chain. This entry is derived from a study of blood T cell repertoires in COVID-19. Study information: Both acute and convalescent COVID-19 samples were obtained from the United States, Italy and Spain.

V lost 3 bases and J lost 5, with 16 bases in between. Germline loops: CDR1 WNHNN, CDR2 SYGVQD (reference sequence). The CDR3 spans 15 residues. Per the original methods: From reference gene primer amplification, estimates of nucleated cell counts were derived. Clones were read by immunoSEQ multiplex PCR, and TCRdb kept only the in-frame ones, dropping some. For V, J and clone size, that table is used; D and trimming come from the DNA. The sample includes 99,000 or so clones, around 80% of them seen just once. This sequence originates from a woman of 80 years or more with acute or convalescent COVID-19. J is TRBJ1-1 and V is TRBV10-1; a weak D match, TRBD1 (5 bases). Sequenced input: peripheral blood. Here the CDR3 reads CASSDPVVGQTEAFF. CDR3 in DNA: TGCGCCAGCAGTGACCCGGTGGTGGGGCAAACTGAAGCTTTCTTT.